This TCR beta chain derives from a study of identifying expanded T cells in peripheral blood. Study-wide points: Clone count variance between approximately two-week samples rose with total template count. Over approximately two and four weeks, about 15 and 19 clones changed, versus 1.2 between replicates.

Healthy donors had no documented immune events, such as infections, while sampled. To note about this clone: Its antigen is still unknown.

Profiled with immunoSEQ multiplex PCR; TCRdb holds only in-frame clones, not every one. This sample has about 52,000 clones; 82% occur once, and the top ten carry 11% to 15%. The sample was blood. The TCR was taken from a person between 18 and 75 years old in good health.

CDR3 coding DNA: TGTGCCAGCAGTTCAGGACAGACTGAAGCTTTCTTT. Protein sequence: CASSSGQTEAFF. The chain carries TRBV7-7 and TRBJ1-1, with a weak D call TRBD1 (6 bases). The germline V gene encodes CDR1 SSHAT and CDR2 FNYEAQ (reference sequence). V was cut by 6 bases and J by 5 bases, with 10 bases left in between. This CDR3 has 12 residues.